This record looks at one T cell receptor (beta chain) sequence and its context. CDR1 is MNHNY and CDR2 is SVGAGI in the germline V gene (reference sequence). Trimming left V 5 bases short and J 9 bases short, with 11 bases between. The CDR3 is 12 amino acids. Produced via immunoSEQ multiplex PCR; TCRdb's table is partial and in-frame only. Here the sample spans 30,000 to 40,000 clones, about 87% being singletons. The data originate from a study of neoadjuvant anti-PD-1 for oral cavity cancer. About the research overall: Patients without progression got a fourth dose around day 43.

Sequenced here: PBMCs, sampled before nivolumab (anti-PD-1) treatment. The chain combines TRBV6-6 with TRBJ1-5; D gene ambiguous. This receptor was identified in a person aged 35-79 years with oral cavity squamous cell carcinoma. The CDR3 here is CASSVRAGPQHF. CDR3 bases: TGTGCCAGCAGTGTCCGGGCGGGGCCCCAGCATTTT.